The 18 T cell receptor beta chains in this list originate from one sample, sequenced in a study of control samples from healthy donors and cancer patients. Clones were read by immunoSEQ multiplex PCR, and TCRdb kept only the in-frame ones, dropping some. In the table there are 250,000 to 300,000 clones, approximately 80% of which are singletons. Sequencing used PBMCs. The receptors derive from a woman aged 55-75 years with lung cancer.

This clone came up a few times. DNA of the CDR3: TGCGCCAGCAGCCAAGATCGGGACAGAGAAGCTTTCTTT. It translates to CASSQDRDREAFF. The chain joins TRBV4-1 to TRBJ1-1, with 7 bases aligning to TRBD1. V shed 0 bases, J shed 8 bases, and the junction held 3 bases outside the gene matches. CDR3 length: 13 residues. CDR1 MGHRA and CDR2 YSYEKL come from the germline V gene.

In DNA, the CDR3 is TGTGCCTCTCGTGGGACAGGGGGCACCGGGGAGCTGTTTTTT. Amino acid sequence: CASRGTGGTGELFF. The rearrangement uses TRBV10-3 and TRBJ2-2, with 11 positions matching TRBD1. CDR3 length: 14 amino acids. J gave up 4 bases and V 11 bases, and 6 bases lay outside the gene matches. The germline CDR1 and CDR2 sequences are ENHRY and SYGVKD.

The chain combines TRBV25-1 with TRBJ2-3; 12 nucleotides match TRBD1. The CDR3 is 12 amino acids. V shed 2 bases, J shed 14 bases, and the junction held 2 bases outside the gene matches. CDR1 is MGHDK and CDR2 is SYGVNS in the germline V gene. This CDR3 is CASSEGDRGLYF. The CDR3, as DNA: TGTGCCAGCAGTGAAGGGGACAGGGGGCTGTATTTT. Full variable domain (outside the CDR3, taken from reference TRBV25-1 and TRBJ2-3): EADIYQTPRYLVIGTGKKITLECSQTMGHDKMYWYQQDPGMELHLIHYSYGVNSTEKGDLSSESTVSRIRTEHFPLTLESARPSHTSQYLCASSEGDRGLYFGPGTRLTVL.

The V gene is TRBV14, the J gene TRBJ2-6; D gene ambiguous. The V gene's germline CDR1 is SGHDN and CDR2 FVKESK. The CDR3 is 15 residues long. The ends were cut back, 1 base at V and 3 bases at J, with 7 bases in the middle. The CDR3 DNA reads TGTGCCAGCAGCCAAGTATGGGATGGGGCCAACGTCCTGACTTTC. This gives the protein CASSQVWDGANVLTF. Filled out from reference TRBV14 and TRBJ2-6, the complete variable domain reads EAGVTQFPSHSVIEKGQTVTLRCDPISGHDNLYWYRRVMGKEIKFLLHFVKESKQDESGMPNNRFLAERTGGTYSTLKVQPAELEDSGVYFCASSQVWDGANVLTFGAGSRLTVL.

This clone was counted only a few times. The gene calls are TRBV4-1 and TRBJ2-5, with D tentatively TRBD2 (6 bases). Trimming took off 1 base at V and 1 base at J, with 13 bases between the two ends. CDR3 length: 16 residues. Germline CDR1 and CDR2: MGHRA and YSYEKL. CDR3 protein: CASSQGSGGSQETQYF. CDR3 nucleotides: TGCGCCAGCAGCCAAGGGAGTGGGGGGAGCCAAGAGACCCAGTACTTC.

The chain has TRBV5-4 and TRBJ2-3; D could derive from TRBD1 or TRBD2 (5 bases each). Trimming took off 3 bases at V and 0 bases at J, with 11 bases between the two ends. Germline lookup yields CDR1 SGHNT and CDR2 YYREEE (reference sequence). There are 15 residues in the CDR3. The CDR3 DNA is TGTGCCAGCAGCTCCCGGGACGGAAGCACAGATACGCAGTATTTT. Its translation: CASSSRDGSTDTQYF.

The rearrangement joins TRBV28 to TRBJ2-7; no firm D call. The CDR3 has 15 amino acids. Deletions cut 5 bases from V and 2 bases from J, with 16 bases between. The germline V gene has CDR1 MDHEN and CDR2 SYDVKM. The CDR3 region is CASSALAQRPYEQYF. The CDR3 DNA follows: TGTGCCAGCAGTGCCCTCGCCCAGCGTCCCTACGAGCAGTACTTC.

J is TRBJ1-6 and V is TRBV3-1 (or the pseudogene TRBV3-2), with 9 nucleotides matching TRBD1. The CDR3 runs 14 residues. V lost 6 bases, J lost 6 bases, and 3 bases stayed unmatched. CDR1 is LGHDT, CDR2 YNNKEL, per germline (reference sequence). CDR3 nucleotides: TGTGCCAGCAGGCCGGGACAGGGTAATTCACCCCTCCACTTT. It encodes CASRPGQGNSPLHF.

The chain carries TRBV3-1 (or the pseudogene TRBV3-2) and TRBJ1-5, with D maybe TRBD1 (5 bases). Germline V lookup: CDR1 LGHDT, CDR2 YNNKEL (reference sequence). Trimming stripped 0 bases from V and 5 bases from J, with 11 bases between. The CDR3 is made up of 15 amino acids. CDR3 coding DNA: TGTGCCAGCAGCCAAGATCACTCGGGGGATCAGCCCCAGCATTTT. This codes for CASSQDHSGDQPQHF.

This clone was counted a single time. Relative to the germline gene, one junction end is altered; a read error may explain this. V usage is TRBV24-1 and J usage is TRBJ2-7; perhaps TRBD1 as D (5 bases). Germline CDR1 and CDR2: KGHDR and SFDVKD. The length of the CDR3 is 15 residues. CDR3 sequence reads: CATSDSRQRSYGQYF. CDR3 sequence (DNA): TGTGCCACCAGTGATTCGAGACAGCGCTCCTACGGGCAGTACTTC.

CDR3 sequence (DNA): TGTGCCAGCACCCCAACATGGCCAGGTACAGATACGCAGTATTTT. This sequence encodes CASTPTWPGTDTQYF. The rearrangement uses TRBV7-9 and TRBJ2-3; D uncertain. The germline V and J ends were trimmed by 7 bases and 3 bases, with 17 bases remaining between them. CDR3 length: 15 residues. Looked up from germline, CDR1 is SEHNR and CDR2 is FQNEAQ (reference sequence).

This clone showed up just a few times. The DNA of the CDR3 is TGTGCCAGCAGTTACGATCGGAACACCATATATTTT. Amino acid sequence: CASSYDRNTIYF. The chain carries TRBV6-5 and TRBJ1-3; D is unresolved. The CDR3 has 12 residues. V lost 2 bases and J 7 bases, leaving 6 bases between the germline ends. Looked up from germline, CDR1 is MNHEY and CDR2 is SVGAGI.

The J gene is TRBJ1-1, the V gene TRBV7-2; D uncertain. CDR3 size: 15 residues. Germline CDR1 and CDR2: SGHTA and FQGNSA. V lost 0 bases and J 0 bases, leaving 8 bases between the germline ends. The CDR3 spells CASSLALVMNTEAFF. CDR3 nucleotides: TGTGCCAGCAGCTTAGCCTTAGTTATGAACACTGAAGCTTTCTTT.

In its sample, this clone was seen a few times. The J gene is TRBJ1-4, the V gene TRBV27; D is ambiguous. The germline V and J ends were trimmed by 7 bases and 0 bases, with 12 bases remaining between them. This CDR3 region has 15 residues. Germline CDR1 is MNHEY and CDR2 is SMNVEV (reference sequence). The CDR3 region has the DNA TGTGCCAGCACCCCGAGGTCAGCAACTAATGAAAAACTGTTTTTT. Translating gives CASTPRSATNEKLFF.

J is TRBJ1-2 and V is TRBV9, with 7 positions matching TRBD1. CDR3 size: 14 residues. V was pared by 4 bases and J by 8 bases, with 11 bases of the junction left unmatched. Germline CDR1 is SGDLS and CDR2 is YYNGEE. The CDR3: CASSQDREARGYTF. CDR3 bases: TGTGCCAGCAGCCAAGACAGGGAGGCTCGGGGCTACACCTTC.

J is TRBJ1-6 and V is TRBV2; TRBD1 agrees at 8 bases. The CDR3 spans 16 residues. The germline gives CDR1 SNHLY, CDR2 FYNNEI. Trimming cost V 3 bases and J 7 bases; bases outside gene matches: 8. CDR3 DNA: TGTGCCAGCAGTGATGCTATGGGACAGGAGAATTCACCCCTCCACTTT. Translation: CASSDAMGQENSPLHF. Full variable domain (remainder filled in from reference TRBV2 and TRBJ1-6): EPEVTQTPSHQVTQMGQEVILRCVPISNHLYFYWYRQILGQKVEFLVSFYNNEISEKSEIFDDQFSVERPDGSNFTLKIRSTKLEDSAMYFCASSDAMGQENSPLHFGNGTRLTVT.

The J gene is TRBJ2-2, the V gene TRBV11-2; 9 nucleotides match TRBD2. V lost 2 bases, J lost 2 bases, and 3 bases stayed unmatched. The germline gives CDR1 SGHAT, CDR2 FQNNGV. This CDR3 contains 16 residues. CDR3 protein: CASSLIAGANTGELFF. The CDR3 nucleotides read TGTGCCAGCAGCTTAATAGCGGGGGCAAACACCGGGGAGCTGTTTTTT.

The chain employs TRBV15 and TRBJ1-1; D gene uncertain. The CDR3 has 15 residues. The V gene lost 1 base and the J gene lost 6 bases, with 15 bases spanning the gap. CDR1 is LNHNV, CDR2 YYDKDF, per germline (reference sequence). The DNA of the CDR3 is TGTGCCACCAGCAGAGCTCATGTGGGGAATCCTGAAGCTTTCTTT. Protein sequence: CATSRAHVGNPEAFF.